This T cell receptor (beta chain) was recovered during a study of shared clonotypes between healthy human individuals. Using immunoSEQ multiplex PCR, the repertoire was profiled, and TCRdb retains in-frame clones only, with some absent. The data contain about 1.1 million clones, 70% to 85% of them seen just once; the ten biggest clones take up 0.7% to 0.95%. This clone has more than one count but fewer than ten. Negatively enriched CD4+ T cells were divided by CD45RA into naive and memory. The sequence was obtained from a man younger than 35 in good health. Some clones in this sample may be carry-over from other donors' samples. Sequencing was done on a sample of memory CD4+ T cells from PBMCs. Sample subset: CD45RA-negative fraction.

CDR3 in amino acids: CASSYGQGVGTIYF. The CDR3 nucleotides read TGTGCCAGCAGCTACGGACAGGGGGTTGGCACCATATATTTT. This rearrangement joins TRBV7-9 to TRBJ1-3; TRBD1 aligns across 10 bases. The junction had 6 bases not matched to a gene; V was cut back by 4 bases and J by 9 bases. There are 14 residues in the CDR3. Germline CDR1 reads SEHNR; CDR2 reads FQNEAQ (reference sequence).